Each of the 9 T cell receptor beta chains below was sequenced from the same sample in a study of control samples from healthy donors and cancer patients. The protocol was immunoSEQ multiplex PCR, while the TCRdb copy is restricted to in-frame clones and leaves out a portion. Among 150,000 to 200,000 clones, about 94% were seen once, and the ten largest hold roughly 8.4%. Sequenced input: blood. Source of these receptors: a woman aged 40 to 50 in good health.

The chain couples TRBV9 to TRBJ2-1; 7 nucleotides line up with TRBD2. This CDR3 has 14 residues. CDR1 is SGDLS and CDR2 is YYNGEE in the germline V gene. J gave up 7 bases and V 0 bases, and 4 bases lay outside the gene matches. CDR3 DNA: TGTGCCAGCAGCGTAGGGACTAGAGTTAATGAGCAGTTCTTC. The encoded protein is CASSVGTRVNEQFF. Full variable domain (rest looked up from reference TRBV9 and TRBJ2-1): DSGVTQTPKHLITATGQRVTLRCSPRSGDLSVYWYQQSLDQGLQFLIQYYNGEERAKGNILERFSAQQFPDLHSELNLSSLELGDSALYFCASSVGTRVNEQFFGPGTRLTVL.

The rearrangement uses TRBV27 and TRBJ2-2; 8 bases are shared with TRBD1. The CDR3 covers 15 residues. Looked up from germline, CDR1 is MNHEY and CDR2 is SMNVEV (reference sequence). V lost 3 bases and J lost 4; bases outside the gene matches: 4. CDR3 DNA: TGTGCCAGCAGTTTGGACAGGGTGGGCACCGGGGAGCTGTTTTTT. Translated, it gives CASSLDRVGTGELFF.

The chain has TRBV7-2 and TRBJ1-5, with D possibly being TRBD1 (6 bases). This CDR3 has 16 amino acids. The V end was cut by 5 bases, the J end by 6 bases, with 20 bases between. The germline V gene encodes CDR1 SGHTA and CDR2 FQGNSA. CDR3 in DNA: TGTGCCAGCAGCCCCCAGAGCGGGGGGCGAGGTCAGCCCCAGCATTTT. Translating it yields CASSPQSGGRGQPQHF.

This chain's CDR3 is CASSLQLNTGELFF. In DNA, the CDR3 is TGTGCCAGCAGCCTCCAGCTAAACACCGGGGAGCTGTTTTTT. The chain carries TRBV3-1 (or the pseudogene TRBV3-2) and TRBJ2-2; D is uncertain. V was trimmed by 4 bases and J by 2 bases, leaving 8 bases between them. The CDR3 loop spans 14 amino acids. In germline, CDR1 is LGHDT, CDR2 YNNKEL (reference sequence).

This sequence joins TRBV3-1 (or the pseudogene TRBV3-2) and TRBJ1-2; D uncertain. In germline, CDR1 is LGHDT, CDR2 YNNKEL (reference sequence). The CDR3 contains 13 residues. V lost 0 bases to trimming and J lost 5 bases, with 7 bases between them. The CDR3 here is CASSQDKAYGYTF. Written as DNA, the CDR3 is TGTGCCAGCAGCCAAGATAAGGCATATGGCTACACCTTC.

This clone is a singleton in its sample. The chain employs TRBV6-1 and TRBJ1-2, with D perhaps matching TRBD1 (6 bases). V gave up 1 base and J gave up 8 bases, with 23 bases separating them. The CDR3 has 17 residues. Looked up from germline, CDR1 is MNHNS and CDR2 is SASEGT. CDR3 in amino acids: CASSEELLGGAITGYTF. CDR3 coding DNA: TGTGCCAGCAGTGAAGAACTTCTCGGGGGGGCAATTACGGGCTACACCTTC.

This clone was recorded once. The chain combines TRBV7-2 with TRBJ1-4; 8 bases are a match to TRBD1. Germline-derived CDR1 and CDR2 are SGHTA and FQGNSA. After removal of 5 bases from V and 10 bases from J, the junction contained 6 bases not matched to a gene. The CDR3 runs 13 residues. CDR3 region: CASSTQGTGKLFF. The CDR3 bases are TGTGCCAGCAGCACCCAAGGGACAGGAAAACTGTTTTTT.

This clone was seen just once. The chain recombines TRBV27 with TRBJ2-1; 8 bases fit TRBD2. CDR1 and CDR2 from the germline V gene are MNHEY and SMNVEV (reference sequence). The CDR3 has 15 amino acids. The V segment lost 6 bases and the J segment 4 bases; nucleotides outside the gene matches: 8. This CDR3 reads CASRGASGPYNEQFF. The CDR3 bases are TGTGCCAGCAGGGGCGCTAGCGGGCCATACAATGAGCAGTTCTTC.

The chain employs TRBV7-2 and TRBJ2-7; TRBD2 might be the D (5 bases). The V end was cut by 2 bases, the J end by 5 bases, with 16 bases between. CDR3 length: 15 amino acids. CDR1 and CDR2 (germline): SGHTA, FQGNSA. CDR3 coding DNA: TGTGCCAGCAGCTTATCGAGGGCGGGTAGGGACGAGCAGTACTTC. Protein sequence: CASSLSRAGRDEQYF.